This entry lists 31 T cell receptor beta chains sequenced from one sample in a study of blood T cells in healthy people across ages. A second PCR, run for about 7 to 11 cycles, used a sample-barcoded 5' primer plus a J-beta primer mix. One entry per CDR3 protein results from TCRdb running MiXCR on the 5' RACE reads. The sample has just over 1 million distinct CDR3 sequences; 45% are singletons. The sample consisted of blood. The receptors derive from a woman in her sixties in good health.

The chain is built from TRBV27 and TRBJ1-1; tentative D call: TRBD1 (6 bases). Trimming left V 4 bases short and J 0 bases short, with 12 bases between. The germline CDR1 and CDR2 sequences are MNHEY and SMNVEV (reference sequence). CDR3 length equals 15 residues. The CDR3: CASSSQDSLNTEAFF. In DNA, the CDR3 is TGTGCCAGCAGTTCTCAGGACAGTTTGAACACTGAAGCTTTCTTT.

V is TRBV27 and J is TRBJ2-1; TRBD2 matches 7 bases. The CDR3 totals 15 residues. J lost 4 bases, V lost 7 bases, and 10 bases had no gene match. Germline CDR1 MNHEY, CDR2 SMNVEV (reference sequence). The CDR3 sequence: CASTPRGGSYNEQFF. The CDR3 region has the DNA TGTGCCAGCACTCCCCGAGGCGGGAGTTACAATGAGCAGTTCTTC.

This clonotype was counted only a few times. The rearrangement joins TRBV10-3 to TRBJ2-5; D gene unclear. The length of the CDR3 is 15 residues. Germline CDR1 reads ENHRY; CDR2 reads SYGVKD. V was pared by 3 bases and J by 11 bases, with 22 bases between. This chain's CDR3 is CAISDQESDPHGQYF. CDR3 DNA: TGTGCCATCAGTGACCAGGAGTCGGACCCACATGGGCAGTACTTC.

The genes are TRBV20-1 and TRBJ2-1, with 10 bases identical to TRBD2. This CDR3 spans 18 amino acids. V lost 0 bases and J lost 2; bases outside the gene matches: 10. Germline CDR1 DFQATT, CDR2 SNEGSKA (reference sequence). The CDR3 bases are TGCAGTGCTAGAGAAGGGATAGGACTAGCGGAACCCTACAATGAGCAGTTCTTC. This sequence encodes CSAREGIGLAEPYNEQFF.

J is TRBJ2-7 and V is TRBV3-1; TRBD2 aligns across 9 bases. The J call could be wrong; TRBJ2-5 is a better fit for the DNA end. CDR1 is LGHDT, CDR2 YNNKEL, per germline (reference sequence). There are 18 residues in the CDR3. The CDR3 DNA follows: TGTGCCAGCAGCCAAGTCCCCTTTGGAGCGGGAGGATCAGAGACCCAGTACTTC. Translation gives CASSQVPFGAGGSETQYF.

The chain employs TRBV20-1 and TRBJ1-2, with no clear D. The CDR3 runs to 11 residues. V was cut by 3 bases and J by 7 bases, with 9 bases left in between. CDR1 is DFQATT, CDR2 SNEGSKA, per germline (reference sequence). The CDR3 nucleotides read TGCAGTGCTAGGATGGGAGGTGGCTACACCTTC. It encodes CSARMGGGYTF.

In the case of this clonotype: Compared with germline, one end of the junction differs, possibly owing to a read error. The chain couples TRBV12-3 or TRBV12-4 to TRBJ1-2; no firm D call. The CDR3 is 12 amino acids. The CDR3 nucleotides read TGTGCCAGCAGTTTAGGGCAAGGTGGCCACACCTTC. The encoded protein is CASSLGQGGHTF.

This chain uses TRBV6-5 with TRBJ1-1; TRBD1 might be the D (6 bases). V lost 4 bases and J 3 bases, leaving 15 bases between the germline ends. Looked up from germline, CDR1 is MNHEY and CDR2 is SVGAGI. This CDR3 region has 15 residues. CDR3 residues: CASSSGGRMDTEAFF. In nucleotides, the CDR3 is TGTGCCAGCAGTTCTGGGGGGCGAATGGACACTGAAGCTTTCTTT.

The chain couples TRBV5-1 to TRBJ1-2; D is ambiguous. CDR1 is SGHRS and CDR2 is YFSETQ in the germline V gene. Trimming took off 4 bases at V and 8 bases at J, with 18 bases between the two ends. The CDR3 extends over 14 amino acids. CDR3 amino acids: CASSPDIYGEGYTF. The CDR3 nucleotides read TGCGCCAGCAGCCCCGACATCTATGGGGAGGGCTACACCTTC.

This sequence joins TRBV6-2 or TRBV6-3 and TRBJ2-4, with TRBD2 identical over 7 bases. The CDR3 is 14 residues long. Trimming took 6 bases from V and 9 from J; bases not matched to a gene: 11. Germline CDR1 and CDR2: MNHEY and SVGEGT. The CDR3 region has the DNA TGTGCCAGCAGAACATTGGGGGGGAGTAGCATTCAGTACTTC. Its protein is CASRTLGGSSIQYF.

The J gene is TRBJ1-1, the V gene TRBV29-1, with TRBD1 matching 9 bases. This CDR3 region has 13 residues. CDR1 and CDR2 (germline): SQVTM, ANQGSEA. V lost 5 bases and J lost 3; bases outside the gene matches: 4. The CDR3 is CSVSTGGYTEAFF. In nucleotides, the CDR3 is TGCAGCGTTTCAACAGGGGGCTACACTGAAGCTTTCTTT.

The rearrangement joins TRBV19 to TRBJ1-2; maybe TRBD1 (6 bases). Per germline, CDR1 LNHDA and CDR2 SQIVND (reference sequence). The CDR3 is 16 amino acids. V lost 2 bases to trimming and J lost 6 bases, with 19 bases between them. CDR3 protein: CASSIHTGALVNGYTF. DNA of the CDR3: TGTGCCAGTAGTATACATACGGGGGCACTGGTGAATGGCTACACCTTC.

V is TRBV24-1 and J is TRBJ2-7, with TRBD1 matching over 8 bases. There are 15 residues in the CDR3. Trimming at V came to 0 bases and at J to 3 bases, leaving 3 bases not matched to a gene. Per the germline V gene, CDR1 is KGHDR and CDR2 is SFDVKD. CDR3 coding DNA: TGTGCCACCAGTGATTTGCGACAGGGGCTCTACGAGCAGTACTTC. It yields the protein CATSDLRQGLYEQYF.

This clonotype turned up a few times. The rearrangement joins TRBV29-1 to TRBJ2-7; TRBD1 matches at 10 bases. Germline V gene sequence: CDR1 SQVTM, CDR2 ANQGSEA. The J segment lost 1 base and the V segment lost 3 bases, leaving 3 bases of the junction unmatched. The CDR3 runs to 14 residues. CDR3 nucleotide sequence: TGCAGCGTTGACGCGGACAGGGGGTCCTACGAGCAGTACTTC. As protein: CSVDADRGSYEQYF.

The chain links TRBV3-1 to TRBJ2-5; unclear D gene. CDR3 size: 11 residues. CDR1 and CDR2 from the germline V gene are LGHDT and YNNKEL (reference sequence). The ends were cut back, 0 bases at V and 7 bases at J, with 3 bases in the middle. CDR3 DNA: TGTGCCAGCAGCCAAGAGCTGACCCAGTACTTC. The encoded protein is CASSQELTQYF.

This clonotype was counted a few times. The chain links TRBV7-8 to TRBJ2-1; tentative D call: TRBD2 (6 bases). There are 17 residues in the CDR3. CDR1 and CDR2 from the germline V gene are SGHVS and FQNEAQ. The V end was cut by 1 base, the J end by 6 bases, with 19 bases between. The CDR3 sequence is CASSLVPRGARGNEQFF. In DNA form, the CDR3 reads TGTGCCAGCAGCTTAGTCCCAAGGGGAGCGCGGGGCAATGAGCAGTTCTTC.

The CDR3 loop is CASSHRGTSRVNEQFF. Written as DNA, the CDR3 is TGTGCCAGCAGTCACCGAGGGACTAGCAGGGTCAATGAGCAGTTCTTC. The rearrangement links TRBV6-5 to TRBJ2-1; 9 bases align to TRBD2. Trimming cost V 5 bases and J 6 bases; bases outside gene matches: 11. Germline values: CDR1 MNHEY, CDR2 SVGAGI. This CDR3 spans 16 amino acids.

This clonotype was observed a few times. The chain carries TRBV2 and TRBJ1-4, with a possible D match to TRBD1 (5 bases). This CDR3 region has 14 residues. Trimming stripped 3 bases from V and 10 bases from J, with 15 bases between. Germline loops: CDR1 SNHLY, CDR2 FYNNEI. CDR3 DNA: TGTGCCAGCAGTGACTCGGCAGGGAAAGTAAAACTGTTTTTT. Encoded protein: CASSDSAGKVKLFF.

The sample holds a few counts of this clonotype. The chain employs TRBV6-4 and TRBJ2-1; 7 bases match TRBD1. Germline CDR1 reads MRHNA; CDR2 reads SNTAGT. CDR3 length equals 13 residues. V lost 9 bases, J lost 3 bases, and 5 bases stayed unmatched. The CDR3 coding sequence is TGTGCCAGGAAAGACAGGGACTACAATGAGCAGTTCTTC. The encoded protein is CARKDRDYNEQFF.

The chain couples TRBV5-5 to TRBJ2-2; 7 positions agree with TRBD2. The CDR3 runs to 15 residues. Germline lookup yields CDR1 SGHKS and CDR2 YYEKEE (reference sequence). Trimming took 7 bases from V and 4 from J; bases not matched to a gene: 10. The CDR3 DNA sequence: TGTGCCAGCTCTTCCGCGGGGGAGCTCACCGGGGAGCTGTTTTTT. It encodes CASSSAGELTGELFF.

In its sample, this clonotype was seen a few times. This chain connects TRBV27 to TRBJ2-7, with a tentative D call TRBD1 (6 bases). Looked up from germline, CDR1 is MNHEY and CDR2 is SMNVEV (reference sequence). V lost 10 bases, J lost 2 bases, and 12 bases lay in between. The CDR3 is 12 residues long. CDR3 in DNA: TGTGCCACCCAGGGGCAGACCTACGAGCAGTACTTC. Translating it yields CATQGQTYEQYF.

This clonotype was counted a few times. This chain joins TRBV27 and TRBJ2-1; unclear D gene. The CDR3 has 13 residues. V gave up 1 base and J gave up 6 bases, with 7 bases separating them. Looked up from germline, CDR1 is MNHEY and CDR2 is SMNVEV (reference sequence). This CDR3 is CASSLYSINEQFF. The CDR3 DNA reads TGTGCCAGCAGTTTATATTCTATCAATGAGCAGTTCTTC.

The chain joins TRBV27 to TRBJ2-3; TRBD2 might be the D (5 bases). The CDR3 extends over 17 amino acids. The germline V gene encodes CDR1 MNHEY and CDR2 SMNVEV (reference sequence). Trimming cost V 2 bases and J 2 bases, with 17 bases left between them. The CDR3, as DNA: TGTGCCAGCAGTTTAGGAAGACTACACCATCCCACAGATACGCAGTATTTT. Translating it yields CASSLGRLHHPTDTQYF.

The sample holds a few counts of this clonotype. DNA for the CDR3: TGTGCCAGCAGTGAAGAAGACCTAATTCCTGATGAGCAGTTCTTC. Amino acid sequence: CASSEEDLIPDEQFF. The J gene is TRBJ2-1, the V gene TRBV6-1; D gene ambiguous. Germline V gene sequence: CDR1 MNHNS, CDR2 SASEGT. The CDR3 contains 15 residues. V was trimmed by 1 base and J by 8 bases, leaving 15 bases between them.

CDR3 loop: CASSSGRTDEQYF. Here the CDR3 DNA reads TGTGCCAGCAGTTCGGGCCGTACCGACGAGCAGTACTTC. The chain joins TRBV12-3 or TRBV12-4 to TRBJ2-7; no reliable D call. Trimming pared 4 bases from V and 5 bases from J, leaving 12 bases between. This CDR3 has 13 amino acids.

V and J are TRBV5-1 and TRBJ2-1, with a weak D call TRBD2 (5 bases). The CDR3 runs to 14 residues. Per the germline V gene, CDR1 is SGHRS and CDR2 is YFSETQ. Trimming took off 0 bases at V and 9 bases at J, with 13 bases between the two ends. The CDR3 here is CASSLEAVRGEQFF. The DNA for the CDR3 is TGCGCCAGCAGCTTGGAGGCCGTCCGGGGTGAGCAGTTCTTC.

There are many counts of this clonotype. The chain uses TRBV20-1 and TRBJ2-3; the match to TRBD2 covers 10 bases. CDR1 is DFQATT and CDR2 is SNEGSKA in the germline V gene (reference sequence). Trimming at V came to 5 bases and at J to 3 bases, leaving 14 bases not matched to a gene. The length of the CDR3 is 17 residues. CDR3: CSADPVTSGKATDTQYF. Written as DNA, the CDR3 is TGCAGTGCTGACCCAGTAACTAGCGGGAAAGCGACAGATACGCAGTATTTT.

CDR3 protein: CASSPGYAQETQYF. Here the CDR3 DNA reads TGTGCCAGCAGCCCTGGGTACGCACAAGAGACCCAGTACTTC. The J gene is TRBJ2-4, the V gene TRBV11-2; no firm D call. The end of the DNA is better explained by TRBJ2-5, so the J call may be wrong. Looked up from germline, CDR1 is SGHAT and CDR2 is FQNNGV. The CDR3 extends over 14 amino acids.

The chain combines TRBV27 with TRBJ2-3; TRBD2 matches 7 bases. Germline V lookup: CDR1 MNHEY, CDR2 SMNVEV (reference sequence). This CDR3 is built from 15 residues. V shed 2 bases, J shed 2 bases, and the junction held 4 bases outside the gene matches. As DNA, the CDR3 is TGTGCCAGCAGTTTAACTAGCGACTACACAGATACGCAGTATTTT. Translation gives CASSLTSDYTDTQYF.

The V and J genes are TRBV6-2 or TRBV6-3 and TRBJ2-3, with 7 bases identical to TRBD2. This CDR3 contains 14 residues. Germline CDR1 MNHEY, CDR2 SVGEGT. Trimming cost V 7 bases and J 6 bases; bases outside gene matches: 10. The chain's CDR3 is CASKGLGLLDTQYF. The CDR3 DNA reads TGTGCCAGCAAAGGACTAGGGCTTCTCGATACGCAGTATTTT.

Worth noting for this clonotype: At one of its ends the junction is not consistent with the germline gene, which may arise from a read error. The genes are TRBV7-2 and TRBJ1-5; possible D gene TRBD1, 6 bases. The CDR3 sequence is 15 residues long. Germline lookup yields CDR1 SGHTA and CDR2 FQGNSA. The CDR3 nucleotides read TGTGCCACCAGCCAAGCCGCGGGGGCTGGGCAGCCCCAGCATTTT. The encoded protein is CATSQAAGAGQPQHF.